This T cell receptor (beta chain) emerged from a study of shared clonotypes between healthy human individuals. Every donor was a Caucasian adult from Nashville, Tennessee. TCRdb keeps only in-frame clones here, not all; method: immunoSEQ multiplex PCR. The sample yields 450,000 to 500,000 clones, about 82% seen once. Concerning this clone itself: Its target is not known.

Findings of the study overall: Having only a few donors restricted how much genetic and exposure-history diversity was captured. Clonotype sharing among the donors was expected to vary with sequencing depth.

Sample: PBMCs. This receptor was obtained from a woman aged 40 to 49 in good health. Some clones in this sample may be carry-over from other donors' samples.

The CDR3 is CASSQIVGEKLFF. For the CDR3, the DNA is TGTGCCAGCAGCCAGATCGTGGGGGAAAAACTGTTTTTT. This chain links TRBV27 with TRBJ1-4; D unresolved. Germline lookup yields CDR1 MNHEY and CDR2 SMNVEV (reference sequence). Deletions cut 6 bases from V and 8 bases from J, with 13 bases between. This CDR3 is 13 amino acids long. The full variable domain, with the rest looked up from reference TRBV27 and TRBJ1-4, is EAQVTQNPRYLITVTGKKLTVTCSQNMNHEYMSWYRQDPGLGLRQIYYSMNVEVTDKGDVPEGYKVSRKEKRNFPLILESPSPNQTSLYFCASSQIVGEKLFFGSGTQLSVL.